This T cell receptor (beta chain) was profiled in a study of blood T cell repertoires in COVID-19. The CDR3 consists of 15 residues. The assay was immunoSEQ multiplex PCR, and TCRdb's table has in-frame clones only and misses some. The data contain about 270,000 clones, about nine tenths of them singletons. This chain joins TRBV21-1 and TRBJ2-7; the DNA was not used to check the table's D call, TRBD2. TRBV21-1 is an annotated pseudogene. The receptor was isolated from a man aged 35 to 55 with active or convalescent COVID-19. Sequences were obtained from peripheral blood. The CDR3 DNA reads TGTGCCAGCACCCATGTGGGGGGAAGGGACTACGAGCAGTACTTC. It specifies CASTHVGGRDYEQYF.